The rows below give T cell receptor beta chains drawn from one sample of a study of shared clonotypes between healthy human individuals. Profiled with immunoSEQ multiplex PCR; TCRdb holds only in-frame clones, not every one. The repertoire holds 600,000 to 750,000 clones, roughly 91% seen once, with 34% in the top ten. The specimen sequenced was memory CD8+ T cells from PBMCs. The receptors come from a young man in good health. Some clones in this sample may be carry-over from other donors' samples. Each CDR3 is given with its conserved first and last residue. A D gene is named only where the DNA matches it firmly. Part of the rows lack a size; the others show once, few, many or a class for expanded clones.

J gene: TRBJ2-1
clone size: .
V gene: TRBV10-3
D gene: TRBD2
CDR3 DNA: TGTGCCATCAGTGAGACACGGGCGGGGGGTGAGCAGTTCTTC
CDR3 protein: CAISETRAGGEQFF

J gene: TRBJ2-3
clone size: .
V gene: TRBV10-3
D gene: TRBD1
CDR3 DNA: TGTGCCATCAGTGAGGGCGTAGGGACAGGGATTTCAGATACGCAGTATTTT
CDR3 protein: CAISEGVGTGISDTQYF

J gene: TRBJ2-1
clone size: .
V gene: TRBV6-6
D gene: .
CDR3 DNA: TGTGCCAGCAGCCTCTGGCGCGGCCTGAGTCTGGTGCAGTTCTTC
CDR3 protein: CASSLWRGLSLVQFF

J gene: TRBJ1-2
clone size: .
V gene: TRBV28
D gene: .
CDR3 DNA: TGTGCCAGCAGTGGCGACAGGAGGCCCCCTGGCTACACCTTC
CDR3 protein: CASSGDRRPPGYTF

J gene: TRBJ1-1
clone size: few
V gene: TRBV9
D gene: TRBD1
CDR3 DNA: TGTGCCAGCAGCGCCGAACAGGGGGACGCTGAAGCTTTCTTT
CDR3 protein: CASSAEQGDAEAFF

J gene: TRBJ2-7
clone size: .
V gene: TRBV6-6
D gene: .
CDR3 DNA: TGTGCCAGCAGGGAGACTAGTGAGCACTACGAGCAGTACTTC
CDR3 protein: CASRETSEHYEQYF

J gene: TRBJ2-1
clone size: .
V gene: TRBV5-1
D gene: TRBD2
CDR3 DNA: TGCGCCAGCAGCTTGTTTAGCGGGAGTCACAATGAGCAGTTCTTC
CDR3 protein: CASSLFSGSHNEQFF

J gene: TRBJ2-2
clone size: .
V gene: TRBV15
D gene: .
CDR3 DNA: TGTGCCGCCCTGAGTGAGCAGGGCACCGGGGAGCTGTTTTTT
CDR3 protein: CAALSEQGTGELFF

J gene: TRBJ2-1
clone size: .
V gene: TRBV28
D gene: TRBD2
CDR3 DNA: TGTGCCAGCAGTTGGACTAGCGGACTCAATGAGCAGTTCTTC
CDR3 protein: CASSWTSGLNEQFF

J gene: TRBJ2-5
clone size: .
V gene: TRBV27
D gene: TRBD2
CDR3 DNA: TGTGCCAGCAGTTTCCAAGGACTAGCGGGAGTTCTGGAGACCCAGTACTTC
CDR3 protein: CASSFQGLAGVLETQYF

J gene: TRBJ2-1
clone size: .
V gene: TRBV11-3
D gene: TRBD1
CDR3 DNA: TGTGCCAGCAGCGCGGACAGGGGCATATACAATGAGCAGTTCTTC
CDR3 protein: CASSADRGIYNEQFF

J gene: TRBJ2-5
clone size: .
V gene: TRBV27
D gene: TRBD1
CDR3 DNA: TGTGCCAGCAGTACGATCCAGGGGGCCCTGGATCGCCTCCAAGAGACCCAGTACTTC
CDR3 protein: CASSTIQGALDRLQETQYF

J gene: TRBJ2-7
clone size: .
V gene: TRBV9
D gene: TRBD2
CDR3 DNA: TGTGCCAGCAGCGTAGACAGCGGGAGTTTCTACGAGCAGTACTTC
CDR3 protein: CASSVDSGSFYEQYF